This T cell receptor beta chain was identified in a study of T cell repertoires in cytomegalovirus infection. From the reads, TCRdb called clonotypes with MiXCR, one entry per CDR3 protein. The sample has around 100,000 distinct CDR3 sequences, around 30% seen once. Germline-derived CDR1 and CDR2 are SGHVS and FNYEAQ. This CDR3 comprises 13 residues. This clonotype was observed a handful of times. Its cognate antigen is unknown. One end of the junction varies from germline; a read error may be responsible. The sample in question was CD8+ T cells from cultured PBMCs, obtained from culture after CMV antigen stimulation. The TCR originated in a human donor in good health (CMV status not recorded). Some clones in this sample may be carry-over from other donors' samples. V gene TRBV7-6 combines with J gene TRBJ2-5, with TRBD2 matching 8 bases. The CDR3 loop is CASSPGGPETQYF. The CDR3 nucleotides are TGTGCTAGCAGCCCGGGGGGGCCTGAGACCCAGTACTTC.